The rows below give T cell receptor beta chains drawn from one sample of a study of T cell responses to AZD1222 COVID-19 vaccine. The table came from immunoSEQ multiplex PCR; TCRdb's copy has only in-frame clones and leaves some out. The table includes 90,000 to 100,000 clones, 85% to 90% detected once. The sequences come from peripheral blood, collected on day 0 of AZD1222 vaccination. The receptors were gathered from an adult in good health. CDR3s include the opening cysteine and the closing phenylalanine or tryptophan. The order of the fields is clone size, V gene, D gene, J gene, CDR3 protein, CDR3 DNA. D genes are given only for firm matches. Not every row has a clone size; where given, it reads once, few, many or a size class.

clone_size: once
v_call: TRBV10-2
d_call: -
j_call: TRBJ1-1
cdr3_aa: CASSGISFMNTEAFF
cdr3_nt: TGCGCCAGCAGTGGCATCTCGTTCATGAACACTGAAGCTTTCTTT

clone_size: -
v_call: TRBV3-1/TRBV3-2
d_call: -
j_call: TRBJ1-2
cdr3_aa: CASSQGSQGSYGYTF
cdr3_nt: TGTGCCAGCAGCCAAGGGTCACAGGGCTCTTATGGCTACACCTTC

clone_size: -
v_call: TRBV7-9
d_call: -
j_call: TRBJ2-5
cdr3_aa: CASSLKGETQYF
cdr3_nt: TGTGCCAGCAGCTTAAAGGGGGAGACCCAGTACTTC

clone_size: -
v_call: TRBV29-1
d_call: -
j_call: TRBJ2-7
cdr3_aa: CSVSGGLRYEGEQYF
cdr3_nt: TGCAGCGTGAGTGGGGGACTCCGGTATGAAGGAGAGCAGTACTTC

clone_size: -
v_call: TRBV19
d_call: -
j_call: TRBJ2-3
cdr3_aa: CASSIDVGLSTDTQYF
cdr3_nt: TGTGCCAGTAGTATAGATGTGGGACTCAGCACAGATACGCAGTATTTT

clone_size: -
v_call: TRBV25-1
d_call: -
j_call: TRBJ1-1
cdr3_aa: CASSEAGGGMEAFF
cdr3_nt: TGTGCCAGCAGTGAGGCAGGTGGGGGTATGGAAGCTTTCTTT

clone_size: -
v_call: TRBV9
d_call: TRBD1
j_call: TRBJ1-1
cdr3_aa: CASSGDRDDPAFF
cdr3_nt: TGTGCCAGCAGCGGGGACAGGGATGATCCAGCTTTCTTT

clone_size: -
v_call: TRBV28
d_call: TRBD1
j_call: TRBJ1-5
cdr3_aa: CASSSSLTGESQPQHF
cdr3_nt: TGTGCCAGCAGTTCCTCGTTGACAGGGGAGAGTCAGCCCCAGCATTTT

clone_size: few
v_call: TRBV11-2
d_call: TRBD1
j_call: TRBJ1-5
cdr3_aa: CASSLSTGGNNQPQHF
cdr3_nt: TGTGCCAGCAGCTTATCTACAGGGGGCAACAATCAGCCCCAGCATTTT

clone_size: once
v_call: TRBV5-1
d_call: -
j_call: TRBJ1-1
cdr3_aa: CASSLTPENTEAFF
cdr3_nt: TGCGCCAGCAGCTTAACACCGGAGAACACTGAAGCTTTCTTT

clone_size: once
v_call: TRBV2
d_call: -
j_call: TRBJ2-4
cdr3_aa: CASSEPRLGKNIQYF
cdr3_nt: TGTGCCAGCAGTGAGCCCCGCCTCGGCAAAAACATTCAGTACTTC

clone_size: -
v_call: TRBV28
d_call: -
j_call: TRBJ2-7
cdr3_aa: CASSLSTGTYSYEQYF
cdr3_nt: TGTGCCAGCAGTCTCTCTACCGGGACTTATTCCTACGAGCAGTACTTC

clone_size: -
v_call: TRBV30
d_call: TRBD1
j_call: TRBJ1-5
cdr3_aa: CAWSVTGVQPQHF
cdr3_nt: TGTGCCTGGAGTGTAACAGGGGTTCAGCCCCAGCATTTT

clone_size: -
v_call: TRBV14
d_call: -
j_call: TRBJ2-7
cdr3_aa: CASSQFSRGRASYEQYF
cdr3_nt: TGTGCCAGCAGCCAATTTTCTCGGGGACGGGCCTCCTACGAGCAGTACTTC

clone_size: -
v_call: TRBV4-1
d_call: -
j_call: TRBJ1-2
cdr3_aa: CASSQKRQGSRFGFWGYTF
cdr3_nt: TGCGCCAGCAGCCAAAAGAGGCAGGGCAGCCGGTTTGGCTTTTGGGGCTACACCTTC